Reported below is one TCR beta chain. These data come from a study of blood T cell repertoires in COVID-19. Study summary: Nucleic acid was either cDNA or gDNA, and it came from T cells, B-cell-depleted T cells, or PBMCs.

The repertoire was sequenced with immunoSEQ multiplex PCR; TCRdb's copy has only in-frame clones and lacks some. This sample yields 150,000 to 200,000 clones, of which less than 90% are seen a single time; roughly 7.5% belongs to the top ten. Trimming cost V 1 base and J 6 bases; bases outside gene matches: 5. This CDR3 comprises 15 residues. Germline CDR1 SSHAT, CDR2 FNYEAQ (reference sequence). The TCR comes from a woman aged 65 to 85 with COVID-19, enrolled during active disease. The chain employs TRBV7-7 and TRBJ2-1; 8 positions match TRBD2. The sequenced sample was peripheral blood. The CDR3 sequence is CASSLDGRASNEQFF. The CDR3 DNA reads TGTGCCAGCAGCTTAGACGGGAGGGCCTCCAATGAGCAGTTCTTC.